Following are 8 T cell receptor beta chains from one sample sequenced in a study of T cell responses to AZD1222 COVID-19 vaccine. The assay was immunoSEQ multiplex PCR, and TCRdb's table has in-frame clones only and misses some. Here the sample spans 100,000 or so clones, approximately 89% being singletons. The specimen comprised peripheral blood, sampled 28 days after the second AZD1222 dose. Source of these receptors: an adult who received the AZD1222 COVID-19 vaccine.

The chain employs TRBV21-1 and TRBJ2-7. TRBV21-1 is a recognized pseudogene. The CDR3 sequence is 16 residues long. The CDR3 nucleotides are TGTGCCAGCAGCAAAGTTAGAGGGGAAAGAAACTACGAGCAGTACTTC. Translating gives CASSKVRGERNYEQYF.

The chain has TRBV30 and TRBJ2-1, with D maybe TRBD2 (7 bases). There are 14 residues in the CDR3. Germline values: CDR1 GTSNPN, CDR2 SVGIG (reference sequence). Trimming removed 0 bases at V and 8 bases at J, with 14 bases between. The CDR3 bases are TGTGCCTGGAGTGTACTCGGGGGGCCGGATGAGCAGTTCTTC. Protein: CAWSVLGGPDEQFF.

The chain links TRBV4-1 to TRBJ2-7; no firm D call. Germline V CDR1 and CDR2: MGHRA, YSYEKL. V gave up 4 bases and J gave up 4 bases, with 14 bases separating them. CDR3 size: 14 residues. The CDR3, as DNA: TGCGCCAGCAGCCCTGTGCGAACTGGGTACGAGCAGTACTTC. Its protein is CASSPVRTGYEQYF.

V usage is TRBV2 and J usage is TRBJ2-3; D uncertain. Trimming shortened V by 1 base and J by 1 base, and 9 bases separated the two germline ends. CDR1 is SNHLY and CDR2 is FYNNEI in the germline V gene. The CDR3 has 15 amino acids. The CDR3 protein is CASSEGVRRTDTQYF. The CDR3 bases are TGTGCCAGCAGTGAAGGGGTCCGCCGCACAGATACGCAGTATTTT. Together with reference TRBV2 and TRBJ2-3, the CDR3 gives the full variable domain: EPEVTQTPSHQVTQMGQEVILRCVPISNHLYFYWYRQILGQKVEFLVSFYNNEISEKSEIFDDQFSVERPDGSNFTLKIRSTKLEDSAMYFCASSEGVRRTDTQYFGPGTRLTVL.

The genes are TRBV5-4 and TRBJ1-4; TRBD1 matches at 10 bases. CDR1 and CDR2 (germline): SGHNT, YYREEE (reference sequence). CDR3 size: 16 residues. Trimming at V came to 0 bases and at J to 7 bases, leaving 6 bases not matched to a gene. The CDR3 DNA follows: TGTGCCAGCAGCTTGGGGGACAGGGGAAGGATTGAAAAACTGTTTTTT. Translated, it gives CASSLGDRGRIEKLFF.

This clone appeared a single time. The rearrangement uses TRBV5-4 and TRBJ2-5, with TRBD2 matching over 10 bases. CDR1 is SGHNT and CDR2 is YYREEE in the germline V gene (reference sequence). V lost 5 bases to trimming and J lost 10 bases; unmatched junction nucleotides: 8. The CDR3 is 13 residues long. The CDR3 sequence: CASSTGTSVDQYF. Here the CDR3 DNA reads TGTGCCAGCAGTACCGGGACTAGCGTGGACCAGTACTTC.

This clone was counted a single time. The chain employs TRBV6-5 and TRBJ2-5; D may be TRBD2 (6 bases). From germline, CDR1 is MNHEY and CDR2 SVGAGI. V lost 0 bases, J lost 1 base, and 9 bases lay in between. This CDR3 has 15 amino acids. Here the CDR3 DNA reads TGTGCCAGCAGTTACTCGGGAGGTACCCAAGAGACCCAGTACTTC. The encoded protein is CASSYSGGTQETQYF.

In DNA form, the CDR3 reads TGTGCCAGCAGCGTTAGCGGGAGTCTCCATGAGCAGTTCTTC. Its protein product is CASSVSGSLHEQFF. The chain uses TRBV28 and TRBJ2-1; 9 bases fit TRBD2. Germline lookup yields CDR1 MDHEN and CDR2 SYDVKM. This CDR3 is 14 amino acids long. The J segment lost 8 bases and the V segment lost 6 bases, leaving 8 bases of the junction unmatched.